What follows are 26 T cell receptor beta chains derived from one specimen sequenced in a study of T cell repertoires in cytomegalovirus infection. Which antigens these TCRs recognize remains unknown. TCRdb ran MiXCR on the reads and lists one entry per CDR3 protein. The sample has a few hundred thousand distinct CDR3 sequences, about 40% seen once. The specimen comprised cultured PBMCs, sampled from culture after CMV antigen stimulation. The receptor source for this set is a human donor in good health (CMV status not recorded). Some clones in this sample may be carry-over from other donors' samples.

This sequence joins TRBV7-2 and TRBJ2-7, with D tentatively TRBD2 (6 bases). The CDR3 contains 15 residues. The germline gives CDR1 SGHTA, CDR2 FQGNSA. Trimming took off 2 bases at V and 0 bases at J, with 11 bases between the two ends. The CDR3 reads CASSLRFGGSYEQYF. CDR3 sequence (DNA): TGTGCCAGCAGCTTACGGTTCGGGGGCTCCTACGAGCAGTACTTC.

V is TRBV5-6 and J is TRBJ2-1; 10 positions match TRBD2. Germline values: CDR1 SGHDT, CDR2 YYEEEE. V gave up 4 bases and J gave up 1 base; unmatched junction bases: 5. The CDR3 has 16 residues. CDR3: CASSPASGRSYNEQFF. CDR3 DNA sequence: TGTGCCAGCAGCCCCGCTAGCGGGAGATCCTACAATGAGCAGTTCTTC.

The genes are TRBV12-3 or TRBV12-4 and TRBJ1-5; the D is unclear. V lost 3 bases to trimming and J lost 1 base, with 10 bases between them. The CDR3 covers 15 residues. CDR3 region: CASSLIRGSNQPQHF. The CDR3 DNA reads TGTGCCAGCAGTTTGATCCGAGGGAGCAATCAGCCCCAGCATTTT.

This clonotype was detected only a few times. This rearrangement joins TRBV9 to TRBJ2-3; D uncertain. The V end was cut by 0 bases, the J end by 0 bases, with 8 bases between. Germline loops: CDR1 SGDLS, CDR2 YYNGEE. The CDR3 has 15 residues. The CDR3 here is CASSVVGSSTDTQYF. The DNA for the CDR3 is TGTGCCAGCAGCGTAGTGGGATCTAGCACAGATACGCAGTATTTT.

This clonotype was found once. The rearrangement uses TRBV2 and TRBJ2-1; 8 positions agree with TRBD1. The CDR3 runs to 14 residues. The J segment lost 7 bases and the V segment lost 6 bases, leaving 8 bases of the junction unmatched. Germline V gene data show CDR1 as SNHLY and CDR2 as FYNNEI. CDR3 sequence (DNA): TGTGCCAGCAGAGGACAGGGTAGGATGAATGAGCAGTTCTTC. It specifies CASRGQGRMNEQFF.

The chain carries TRBV5-4 and TRBJ2-1, with 15 bases matching TRBD2. Per germline, CDR1 SGHNT and CDR2 YYREEE (reference sequence). There are 15 residues in the CDR3. The V and J ends lost 3 bases and 10 bases, in that order; junction bases with no gene match: 5. The CDR3: CASSYGLAGGGEQFF. The CDR3 DNA reads TGTGCCAGCAGCTATGGACTAGCGGGGGGGGGGGAGCAGTTCTTC. Filled out from reference TRBV5-4 and TRBJ2-1, the complete variable domain reads ETGVTQSPTHLIKTRGQQVTLRCSSQSGHNTVSWYQQALGQGPQFIFQYYREEENGRGNFPPRFSGLQFPNYSSELNVNALELDDSALYLCASSYGLAGGGEQFFGPGTRLTVL.

This clonotype was counted a few times. This chain connects TRBV7-9 to TRBJ2-7; 8 nucleotides agree with TRBD1. CDR3 size: 14 residues. Germline V gene sequence: CDR1 SEHNR, CDR2 FQNEAQ (reference sequence). The trim removed 2 bases at V and 2 bases at J, leaving 2 bases unmatched. CDR3 nucleotide sequence: TGTGCCAGCAGCTTAACCAGGGGGCCCTACGAGCAGTACTTC. It specifies CASSLTRGPYEQYF.

This CDR3 is CASTGTGVGQPQHF. The CDR3 DNA reads TGTGCCAGCACCGGGACAGGGGTAGGACAGCCCCAGCATTTT. The chain has TRBV2 and TRBJ1-5, with 10 nucleotides matching TRBD1. This CDR3 is 14 amino acids long. V gave up 7 bases and J gave up 7 bases; unmatched junction bases: 7. Per germline, CDR1 SNHLY and CDR2 FYNNEI.

J is TRBJ1-4 and V is TRBV12-3 or TRBV12-4; D gene unclear. The CDR3 consists of 12 residues. V lost 5 bases, J lost 8 bases, and 9 bases lay in between. The CDR3 DNA reads as TGTGCCAGCAGTCCCAGGCAAGAAAAACTGTTTTTT. Amino acid sequence: CASSPRQEKLFF.

This chain uses TRBV19 with TRBJ1-1, with TRBD1 matching over 9 bases. V was clipped by 8 bases and J by 4 bases; unmatched bases: 11. The CDR3 contains 15 residues. CDR1 and CDR2 (germline): LNHDA, SQIVND (reference sequence). The CDR3 coding sequence is TGTGCCAGTTCCTCCACAGGGGGCTTGGGCACTGAAGCTTTCTTT. It encodes CASSSTGGLGTEAFF.

This clonotype was observed many times. The V and J genes are TRBV7-2 and TRBJ1-1; 8 nucleotides line up with TRBD1. Trimming at V came to 3 bases and at J to 4 bases, leaving 16 bases not matched to a gene. This CDR3 has 18 residues. Per the germline V gene, CDR1 is SGHTA and CDR2 is FQGNSA. In nucleotides, the CDR3 is TGTGCCAGCAGCTTTACCGCTATACAGGGGGGAATTGGCACTGAAGCTTTCTTT. It yields the protein CASSFTAIQGGIGTEAFF.

V and J are TRBV6-1 and TRBJ2-7, with D perhaps matching TRBD2 (6 bases). Germline values: CDR1 MNHNS, CDR2 SASEGT. Trimming pared 2 bases from V and 2 bases from J, leaving 10 bases between. This CDR3 is built from 14 residues. CDR3 sequence reads: CASSEYAGTYEQYF. The CDR3, as DNA: TGTGCCAGCAGTGAATACGCGGGAACCTACGAGCAGTACTTC.

As to this clonotype: A junction end diverges from the germline sequence, so it may reflect a read error. DNA for the CDR3: TGTACCAGCAGTGATTTTGCAGGGGAGGACACTGAAGCTTTCTTT. Its protein is CTSSDFAGEDTEAFF. The chain uses TRBV4-2 and TRBJ1-1, with TRBD1 as a possible D gene (6 bases). CDR1 and CDR2 (germline): LGHNA, YNFKEQ. The CDR3 spans 15 residues.

V is TRBV19 and J is TRBJ1-5, with 10 bases identical to TRBD1. Germline CDR1 and CDR2: LNHDA and SQIVND (reference sequence). This CDR3 comprises 15 residues. The junction had 5 bases not matched to a gene; V was cut back by 4 bases and J by 5 bases. Written as DNA, the CDR3 is TGTGCCAGTAGTACTGGACAGGGGGTCGATCAGCCCCAGCATTTT. Its translation is CASSTGQGVDQPQHF.

On this clonotype: Sequence at one end of the junction differs from germline and may be a read error. The CDR3 nucleotides are TGCAGTGCAAGAGAGTATAGCACAGATACGCAGTATTTT. It yields the protein CSAREYSTDTQYF. The chain joins TRBV20-1 to TRBJ2-3; D is undetermined. The germline V gene encodes CDR1 DFQATT and CDR2 SNEGSKA (reference sequence). This CDR3 spans 13 amino acids.

This clonotype has only a few counts. The chain employs TRBV12-5 and TRBJ2-7, with 9 positions matching TRBD2. V lost 1 base to trimming and J lost 3 bases; unmatched junction nucleotides: 7. This CDR3 spans 16 amino acids. Germline V lookup: CDR1 LGHNT, CDR2 FRNRAP. For the CDR3, the DNA is TGTGCTAGTGGTTTGGGGGGACTAGCTGAATACTACGAGCAGTACTTC. It yields the protein CASGLGGLAEYYEQYF. Full variable domain (remainder filled in from reference TRBV12-5 and TRBJ2-7): DARVTQTPRHKVTEMGQEVTMRCQPILGHNTVFWYRQTMMQGLELLAYFRNRAPLDDSGMPKDRFSAEMPDATLATLKIQPSEPRDSAVYFCASGLGGLAEYYEQYFGPGTRLTVT.

This sequence joins TRBV20-1 and TRBJ1-5; TRBD1 is a possible D gene (5 bases). CDR3 length: 17 amino acids. Germline CDR1 is DFQATT and CDR2 is SNEGSKA (reference sequence). V was shortened by 6 bases and J by 5 bases, with 26 bases between the two germline ends. CDR3 sequence: CSAQGSGSESGDQPQHF. The CDR3 DNA sequence: TGCAGTGCACAAGGGTCAGGGTCGGAGTCGGGGGATCAGCCCCAGCATTTT.

This clonotype was seen more than once but under ten times. The chain carries TRBV6-2 or TRBV6-3 and TRBJ1-6, with D uncertain. Germline V gene sequence: CDR1 MNHEY, CDR2 SVGEGT. V was clipped by 0 bases and J by 8 bases, with 14 bases between them. The CDR3 covers 16 residues. The CDR3 bases are TGTGCCAGCAGTTACTCGATGGGGTTCGTGGATTCACCCCTCCACTTT. This sequence encodes CASSYSMGFVDSPLHF.

This clonotype appeared a few times. The genes are TRBV7-9 and TRBJ2-7; no clear D gene. The CDR3 is 14 residues long. Trimming took off 4 bases at V and 3 bases at J, with 13 bases between the two ends. From germline, CDR1 is SEHNR and CDR2 FQNEAQ (reference sequence). The CDR3 region has the DNA TGTGCCAGCAGCTCCCACGGGTCCCGCTACGAGCAGTACTTC. This gives the protein CASSSHGSRYEQYF.

The V gene is TRBV7-2, the J gene TRBJ2-1; no definite D call. This CDR3 is built from 13 residues. Germline V gene data show CDR1 as SGHTA and CDR2 as FQGNSA. Trimming shortened V by 5 bases and J by 4 bases, and 9 bases separated the two germline ends. The CDR3 protein is CASSPRGYNEQFF. CDR3 sequence (DNA): TGTGCCAGCAGCCCAAGAGGTTACAATGAGCAGTTCTTC.

This clonotype was picked up a small number of times. The gene calls are TRBV6-2 or TRBV6-3 and TRBJ2-7, with D hard to call. This CDR3 region has 15 residues. CDR1 is MNHEY and CDR2 is SVGEGT in the germline V gene. The germline V and J ends were trimmed by 0 bases and 2 bases, with 11 bases remaining between them. CDR3 protein: CASSYSLARTYEQYF. The CDR3 nucleotides read TGTGCCAGCAGTTACTCACTCGCAAGGACCTACGAGCAGTACTTC.

This clonotype was found a few times. V is TRBV27 and J is TRBJ1-5, with 8 bases lining up with TRBD1. The V gene's germline CDR1 is MNHEY and CDR2 SMNVEV (reference sequence). Germline trimming cut 6 bases from V and 6 bases from J; bases unmatched to any gene: 13. This CDR3 has 16 amino acids. The CDR3 sequence: CASSQTQGESGQPQHF. The CDR3 bases are TGTGCCAGCAGCCAGACACAGGGGGAATCGGGTCAGCCCCAGCATTTT.

This clonotype has a handful of counts. The rearrangement links TRBV7-6 to TRBJ2-1; 10 bases line up with TRBD2. The ends lost 0 bases at V and 2 bases at J; junction bases unmatched: 4. This CDR3 region has 17 residues. Germline CDR1 reads SGHVS; CDR2 reads FNYEAQ. Here the CDR3 DNA reads TGTGCCAGCAGCTTAGCAAGCGGGAGGGTAGCCTACAATGAGCAGTTCTTC. Protein product: CASSLASGRVAYNEQFF.

In its sample, this clonotype was seen many times. The chain joins TRBV7-2 to TRBJ1-1; TRBD1 matches 10 bases. The germline V gene has CDR1 SGHTA and CDR2 FQGNSA. This CDR3 spans 14 amino acids. J lost 4 bases, V lost 5 bases, and 4 bases had no gene match. DNA for the CDR3: TGTGCCAGCAGCCGGGACAGGGGAAGCACTGAAGCTTTCTTT. It specifies CASSRDRGSTEAFF. Together with reference TRBV7-2 and TRBJ1-1, the CDR3 gives the full variable domain: GAGVSQSPSNKVTEKGKDVELRCDPISGHTALYWYRQSLGQGLEFLIYFQGNSAPDKSGLPSDRFSAERTGGSVSTLTIQRTQQEDSAVYLCASSRDRGSTEAFFGQGTRLTVV.

This clonotype was observed many times. The rearrangement links TRBV11-1 to TRBJ1-5; D may be TRBD1 (5 bases). Germline loops: CDR1 SGHAT, CDR2 FQDESV (reference sequence). CDR3 length: 14 amino acids. The V end was cut by 5 bases, the J end by 9 bases, with 17 bases between. The CDR3 is CASSPGRGRGPQHF. CDR3 in DNA: TGTGCCAGCAGCCCAGGAAGGGGACGGGGGCCCCAGCATTTT.

The gene calls are TRBV12-3 or TRBV12-4 and TRBJ2-1; weak D call: TRBD2 (5 bases). The CDR3 has 12 amino acids. V lost 6 bases and J lost 6, with 9 bases in between. The CDR3 DNA follows: TGTGCCAGCAGACTAGGTTCCAATGAGCAGTTCTTC. The encoded protein is CASRLGSNEQFF.